The source of this T cell receptor (beta chain) is a study of graft-versus-host responses after intestinal transplantation (dated by TCRdb to about 2021). Study-wide context: Recipients received multivisceral, liver-intestinal, or isolated intestinal transplants. All recipients received anti-thymocyte globulin induction followed by maintenance tacrolimus and steroids for two to four years. Graft-versus-host and host-versus-graft alloreactive T cell clones were tracked in the graft, circulation and bone marrow after intestinal transplantation using bulk TCR-beta CDR3 sequencing. To identify alloreactive clones, pre-transplant mixed lymphocyte reaction products were sequenced and then compared with unstimulated pre-transplant donor and recipient T cells. A cohort of approximately 23 intestinal transplant recipients, including one retransplant, was enrolled, and a few patients lacking pretransplant specimens were excluded. A peak of at least 4% donor T cells among recipient peripheral blood mononuclear cells was the definition used for donor T cell macrochimerism. Rather than going through the commercial service, samples from a few later patients were sequenced in-house on an Illumina MiSeq and processed with MiXCR.

Overall study outcomes, separate from this receptor: Early after transplant, peak levels of circulating GvH clones were associated with declines in HvG clones. GvH clones were detected in recipient bone marrow, and some appeared earlier in ileal mucosa or blood, consistent with an intestinal mucosal origin. The relatively low number and heterogeneity of intestinal transplant patients limited the conclusions. In the allografts of patients with donor T cell macrochimerism, GvH to HvG T cell clonal ratios were high.

For this clone: The antigen it binds to is not known. It has no much larger one-base neighbor in the sample; base qualities were not kept.

Library construction relied on the immunoSEQ multiplex PCR assay. For most patients, genomic DNA was isolated with the Qiagen DNeasy Blood and Tissue Kit and sent frozen to Adaptive Biotechnologies for TCR sequencing. For most patients, genomic DNA was subjected to high-throughput TCR-beta CDR3 sequencing by Adaptive Biotechnologies. On the authors' methods: TCR sequencing data were retrieved from Adaptive's ImmunoSEQ software for about 17 patients, whereas three other patients were processed with MiXCR and VDJtools. To correct CD4 versus CD8 sorting errors, sequences present in both subsets at a frequency ratio below 5:1 were removed. CDR3 nucleotide sequences shared by donor and recipient were removed because the origin of these sequences could not be assigned. To be classed as alloreactive, a clone needed at least 2-fold expansion over unstimulated cells and a minimum CFSE-low frequency of 0.002% (template counts) or 0.001% (read counts). Mappable clones were those detected in sequenced pre-transplant spleen, lymph node, or MLR CFSE-low populations of the donor or recipient. The cumulative frequency of alloreactive clones was calculated as a percentage of all sequences, weighted by copy number. TCRdb stores this immuneACCESS table with in-frame sequences only. Part of the clones is absent; in the studies checked, under half of the shortfall reflects unresolved V genes, and no reason is known for the rest. The DNA gave D and trimming, while V, J and clone size come from that table. The sample has about 120,000 clones on record, 85% to 95% of them singletons. Roughly 3% of the sample belongs to the ten largest clones.

The sample's time point label, in plain terms: cells obtained before transplantation from donor or recipient. CD3+CD4+ and CD3+CD8+ populations were FACS-sorted from unstimulated pre-transplant donor and recipient cells taken from spleen or lymph nodes. The receptor's source is a human donor who received an intestinal transplant. Sample: unstimulated CD8+ T cells sorted from spleen or lymph node cells, taken before intestinal transplant.

The CDR3 reads as follows: CASSFGGYTF. The sequenced DNA: TGCGCCAGCAGCTTCGGAGGCTACACCTTC. The V gene is TRBV5-1 and the J gene is TRBJ1-2; the D gene is not confidently resolved. Counted from cysteine to phenylalanine, this CDR3 has 10 amino acids. Only the CDR3 portion is preserved as DNA: 30 bases, with reading frame beginning at the first base. Deletion took 2 bases off V and 8 bases off J, with a span of 4 bases between the germline ends. The germline V gene encodes CDR1 SGHRS and CDR2 YFSETQ.